The rows below give T cell receptor beta chains drawn from one sample of a study of blood T cell repertoires in COVID-19. The method was immunoSEQ multiplex PCR; TCRdb's version includes in-frame clones alone and lacks a portion of them. The repertoire holds more than 200,000 clones, with 75% to 90% as singletons. Sequencing input: peripheral blood. The source of these receptors is a man younger than 40 with active or convalescent COVID-19. CDR3s include the opening cysteine and the closing phenylalanine or tryptophan.

CDR3aa: CASSDQPLADYEQYF
len: 15
v_gene: TRBV10-2
j_gene: TRBJ2-7

CDR3aa: CASSTSGGAHEQYF
len: 14
v_gene: TRBV7-3
j_gene: TRBJ2-7

CDR3aa: CASSQDQGTGELFF
len: 14
v_gene: TRBV3-1/TRBV3-2
j_gene: TRBJ2-2

CDR3aa: CASSLGGTGEQYF
len: 13
v_gene: TRBV7-6
j_gene: TRBJ2-7

CDR3aa: CASGTGVTDTQYF
len: 13
v_gene: TRBV2
j_gene: TRBJ2-3

CDR3aa: CASSSQTGQFPQHF
len: 14
v_gene: TRBV6-5
j_gene: TRBJ1-5

CDR3aa: CASSLFDYGYTF
len: 12
v_gene: TRBV19
j_gene: TRBJ1-2

CDR3aa: CASSDQTGASLEQQYF
len: 16
v_gene: TRBV10-2
j_gene: TRBJ2-7

CDR3aa: CASSFGVAAANEKLFF
len: 16
v_gene: TRBV5-1
j_gene: TRBJ1-4

CDR3aa: CAWRNVGTSNTEAFF
len: 15
v_gene: TRBV30
j_gene: TRBJ1-1

CDR3aa: CASSWDSSYNEQFF
len: 14
v_gene: TRBV11-1
j_gene: TRBJ2-1

CDR3aa: CASSLRLSGGWPQFF
len: 15
v_gene: TRBV18
j_gene: TRBJ2-1

CDR3aa: CASGHGTGPYEQYF
len: 14
v_gene: TRBV12-5
j_gene: TRBJ2-7

CDR3aa: CASSVAVEPGGETQYF
len: 16
v_gene: TRBV9
j_gene: TRBJ2-5

CDR3aa: CARSLDRGGTEAFF
len: 14
v_gene: TRBV5-3
j_gene: TRBJ1-1

CDR3aa: CASSQNSGAETQYF
len: 14
v_gene: TRBV4-1
j_gene: TRBJ2-5

CDR3aa: CASSTSGPQHF
len: 11
v_gene: TRBV6-6
j_gene: TRBJ1-5

CDR3aa: CASSLASQGATDTQYF
len: 16
v_gene: TRBV5-1
j_gene: TRBJ2-3

CDR3aa: CASSVEAGGLTEAFF
len: 15
v_gene: TRBV9
j_gene: TRBJ1-1

CDR3aa: CASSETVGGAHEQFF
len: 15
v_gene: TRBV18
j_gene: TRBJ2-1

CDR3aa: CASSEDGNTEAFF
len: 13
v_gene: TRBV2
j_gene: TRBJ1-1

CDR3aa: CASSDRDRLYGYTF
len: 14
v_gene: TRBV14
j_gene: TRBJ1-2

CDR3aa: CSASSFSGGPVYEQYF
len: 16
v_gene: TRBV20-1
j_gene: TRBJ2-7

CDR3aa: CASSLTVVGANVLTF
len: 15
v_gene: TRBV27
j_gene: TRBJ2-6

CDR3aa: CASSFGTQAFNQPQHF
len: 16
v_gene: TRBV27
j_gene: TRBJ1-5

CDR3aa: CASSGTRNNYGYTF
len: 14
v_gene: TRBV9
j_gene: TRBJ1-2

CDR3aa: CAISPGQGYEQYF
len: 13
v_gene: TRBV10-3
j_gene: TRBJ2-7

CDR3aa: CASSLDAAGGQTGELFF
len: 17
v_gene: TRBV5-1
j_gene: TRBJ2-2

CDR3aa: CASSQELRQGRDGYTF
len: 16
v_gene: TRBV3-1/TRBV3-2
j_gene: TRBJ1-2

CDR3aa: CASRQTTGSGNTIYF
len: 15
v_gene: TRBV4-3
j_gene: TRBJ1-3

CDR3aa: CASSLRVGDQPQHF
len: 14
v_gene: TRBV11-3
j_gene: TRBJ1-5

CDR3aa: CASSLFQGLNTEAFF
len: 15
v_gene: TRBV7-9
j_gene: TRBJ1-1

CDR3aa: CASRAGTDYGYTF
len: 13
v_gene: TRBV10-2
j_gene: TRBJ1-2

CDR3aa: CATSDGTGRSDTQYF
len: 15
v_gene: TRBV24-1
j_gene: TRBJ2-3

CDR3aa: CARSSGQVYSGNTIYF
len: 16
v_gene: TRBV5-3
j_gene: TRBJ1-3

CDR3aa: CASSSADSSEQYF
len: 13
v_gene: TRBV12-3/TRBV12-4
j_gene: TRBJ2-7

CDR3aa: CASSLGGTEAKNIQYF
len: 16
v_gene: TRBV5-1
j_gene: TRBJ2-4

CDR3aa: CASSQGSGTPPYEQYF
len: 16
v_gene: TRBV14
j_gene: TRBJ2-7

CDR3aa: CASTRDRGNGELFF
len: 14
v_gene: TRBV27
j_gene: TRBJ2-2

CDR3aa: CASSRQAGGLYNEQFF
len: 16
v_gene: TRBV7-2
j_gene: TRBJ2-1

CDR3aa: CASSGDRVYEQYF
len: 13
v_gene: TRBV12-3/TRBV12-4
j_gene: TRBJ2-7

CDR3aa: CASSGGRTHSYEQYF
len: 15
v_gene: TRBV9
j_gene: TRBJ2-7